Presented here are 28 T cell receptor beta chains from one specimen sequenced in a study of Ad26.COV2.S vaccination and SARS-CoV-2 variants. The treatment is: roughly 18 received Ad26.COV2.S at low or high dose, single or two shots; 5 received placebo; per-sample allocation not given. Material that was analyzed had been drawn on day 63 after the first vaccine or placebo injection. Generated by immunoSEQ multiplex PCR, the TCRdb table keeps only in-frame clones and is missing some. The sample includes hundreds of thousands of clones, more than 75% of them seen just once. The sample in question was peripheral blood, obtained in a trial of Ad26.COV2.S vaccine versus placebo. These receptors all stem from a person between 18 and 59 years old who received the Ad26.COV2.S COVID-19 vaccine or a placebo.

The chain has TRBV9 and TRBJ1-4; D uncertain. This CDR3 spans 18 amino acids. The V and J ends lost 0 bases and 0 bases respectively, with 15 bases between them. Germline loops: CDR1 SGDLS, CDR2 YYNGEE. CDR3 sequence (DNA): TGTGCCAGCAGCGTAGGAACGGGCAGACCCGCAACTAATGAAAAACTGTTTTTT. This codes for CASSVGTGRPATNEKLFF.

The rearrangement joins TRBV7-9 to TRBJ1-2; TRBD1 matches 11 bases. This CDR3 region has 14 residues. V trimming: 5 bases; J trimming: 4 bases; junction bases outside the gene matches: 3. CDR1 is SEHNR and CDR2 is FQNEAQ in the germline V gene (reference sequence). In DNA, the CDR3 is TGTGCCAGCAGCCATGGGACAGGGGGCTATGGCTACACCTTC. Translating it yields CASSHGTGGYGYTF. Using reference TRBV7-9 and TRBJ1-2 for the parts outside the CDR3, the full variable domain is DTGVSQNPRHKITKRGQNVTFRCDPISEHNRLYWYRQTLGQGPEFLTYFQNEAQLEKSRLLSDRFSAERPKGSFSTLEIQRTEQGDSAMYLCASSHGTGGYGYTFGSGTRLTVV.

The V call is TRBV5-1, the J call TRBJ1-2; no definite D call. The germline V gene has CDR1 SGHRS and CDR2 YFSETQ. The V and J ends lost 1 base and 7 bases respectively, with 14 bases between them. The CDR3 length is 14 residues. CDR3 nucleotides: TGCGCCAGCAGCTTGCGGCAGGCCGCACGTGGCTACACCTTC. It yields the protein CASSLRQAARGYTF.

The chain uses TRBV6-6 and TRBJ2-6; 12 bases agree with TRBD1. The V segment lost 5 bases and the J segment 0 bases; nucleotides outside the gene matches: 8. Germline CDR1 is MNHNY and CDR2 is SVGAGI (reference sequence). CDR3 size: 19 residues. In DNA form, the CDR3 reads TGTGCCAGCAGTCCACGGGACAGGGGGCTAACCTCTGGGGCCAACGTCCTGACTTTC. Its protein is CASSPRDRGLTSGANVLTF.

The CDR3 DNA reads TGTGCCAGCAGCTTAACCCGACCTGGGGATGAGCAGTTCTTC. It yields the protein CASSLTRPGDEQFF. The genes are TRBV11-2 and TRBJ2-1; no definite D call. The length of the CDR3 is 14 residues. The V gene's germline CDR1 is SGHAT and CDR2 FQNNGV. Trimming pared 2 bases from V and 8 bases from J, leaving 13 bases between.

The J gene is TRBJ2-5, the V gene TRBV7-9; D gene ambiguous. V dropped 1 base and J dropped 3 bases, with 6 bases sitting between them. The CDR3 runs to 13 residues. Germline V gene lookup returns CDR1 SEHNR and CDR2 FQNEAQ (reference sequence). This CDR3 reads CASSLGYKETQYF. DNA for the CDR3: TGTGCCAGCAGCTTAGGGTACAAAGAGACCCAGTACTTC.

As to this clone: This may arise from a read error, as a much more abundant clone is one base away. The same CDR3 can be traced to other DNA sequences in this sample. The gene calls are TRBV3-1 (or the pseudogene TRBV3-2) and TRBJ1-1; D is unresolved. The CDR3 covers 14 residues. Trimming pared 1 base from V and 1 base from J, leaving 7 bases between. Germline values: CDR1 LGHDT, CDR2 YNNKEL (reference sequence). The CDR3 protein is CASSQVSRNTEAFF. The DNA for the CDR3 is TGTGCCAGCAGCCAAGTGTCCAGGAACACTGAAGCTTTCTTT.

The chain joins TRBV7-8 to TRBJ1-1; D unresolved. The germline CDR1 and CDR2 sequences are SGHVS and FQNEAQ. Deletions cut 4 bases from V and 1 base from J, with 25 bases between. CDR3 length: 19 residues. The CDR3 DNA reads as TGTGCCAGCAGCTATACTCTTCAAGGCATCGGTGTTGGGAACACTGAAGCTTTCTTT. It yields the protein CASSYTLQGIGVGNTEAFF.

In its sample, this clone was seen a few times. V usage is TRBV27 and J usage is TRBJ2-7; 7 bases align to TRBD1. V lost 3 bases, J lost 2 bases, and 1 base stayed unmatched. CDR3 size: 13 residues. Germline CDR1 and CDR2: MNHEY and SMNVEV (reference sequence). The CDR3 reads CASSFGTAYEQYF. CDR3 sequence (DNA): TGTGCCAGCAGTTTCGGGACAGCCTACGAGCAGTACTTC.

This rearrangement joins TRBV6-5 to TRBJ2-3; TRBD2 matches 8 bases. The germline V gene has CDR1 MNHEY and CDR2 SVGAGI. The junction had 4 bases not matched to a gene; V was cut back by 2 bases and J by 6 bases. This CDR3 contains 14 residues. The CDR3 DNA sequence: TGTGCCAGCAGTTACCTCCGGGGGGGCGATACGCAGTATTTT. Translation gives CASSYLRGGDTQYF.

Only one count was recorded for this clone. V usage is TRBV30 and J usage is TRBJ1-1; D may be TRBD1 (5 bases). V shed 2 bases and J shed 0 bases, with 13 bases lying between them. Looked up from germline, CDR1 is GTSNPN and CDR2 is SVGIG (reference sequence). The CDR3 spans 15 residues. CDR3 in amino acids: CAWSFVGGMNTEAFF. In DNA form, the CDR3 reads TGTGCCTGGAGTTTTGTGGGGGGAATGAACACTGAAGCTTTCTTT.

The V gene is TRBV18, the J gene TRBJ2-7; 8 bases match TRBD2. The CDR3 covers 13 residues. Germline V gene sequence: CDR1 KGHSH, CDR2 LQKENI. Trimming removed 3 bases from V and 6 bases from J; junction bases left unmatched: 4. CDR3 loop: CASSPDREGEQYF. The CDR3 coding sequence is TGTGCCAGCTCACCCGACCGGGAGGGCGAGCAGTACTTC.

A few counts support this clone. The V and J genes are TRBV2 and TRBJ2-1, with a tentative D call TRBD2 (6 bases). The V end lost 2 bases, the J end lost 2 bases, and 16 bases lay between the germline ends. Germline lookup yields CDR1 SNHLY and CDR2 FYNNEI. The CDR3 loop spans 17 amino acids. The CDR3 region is CASSESWSRGPYNEQFF. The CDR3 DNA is TGTGCCAGCAGTGAATCATGGTCGCGGGGTCCCTACAATGAGCAGTTCTTC.

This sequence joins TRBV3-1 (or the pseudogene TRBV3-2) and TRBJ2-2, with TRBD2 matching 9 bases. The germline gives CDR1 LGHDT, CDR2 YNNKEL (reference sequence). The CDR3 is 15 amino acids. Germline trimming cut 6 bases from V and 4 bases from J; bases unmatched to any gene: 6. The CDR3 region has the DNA TGTGCCAGCAGAGCTGTTAGCGGGGGCACCGGGGAGCTGTTTTTT. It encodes CASRAVSGGTGELFF.

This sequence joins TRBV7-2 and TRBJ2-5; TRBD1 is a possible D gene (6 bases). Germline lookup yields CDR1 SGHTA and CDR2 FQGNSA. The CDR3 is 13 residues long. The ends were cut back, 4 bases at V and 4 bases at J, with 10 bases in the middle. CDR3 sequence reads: CASSSGTLETQYF. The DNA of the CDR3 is TGTGCCAGCAGCTCCGGGACACTAGAGACCCAGTACTTC. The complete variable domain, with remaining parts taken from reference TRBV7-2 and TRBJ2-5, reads GAGVSQSPSNKVTEKGKDVELRCDPISGHTALYWYRQSLGQGLEFLIYFQGNSAPDKSGLPSDRFSAERTGGSVSTLTIQRTQQEDSAVYLCASSSGTLETQYFGPGTRLLVL.

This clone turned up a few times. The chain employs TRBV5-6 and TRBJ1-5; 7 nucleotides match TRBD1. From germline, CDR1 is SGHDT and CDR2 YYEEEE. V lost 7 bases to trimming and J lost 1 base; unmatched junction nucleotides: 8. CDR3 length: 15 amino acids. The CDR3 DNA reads TGTGCCAGCGATTTTCCGGGACAGAGCAATCAGCCCCAGCATTTT. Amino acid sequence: CASDFPGQSNQPQHF.

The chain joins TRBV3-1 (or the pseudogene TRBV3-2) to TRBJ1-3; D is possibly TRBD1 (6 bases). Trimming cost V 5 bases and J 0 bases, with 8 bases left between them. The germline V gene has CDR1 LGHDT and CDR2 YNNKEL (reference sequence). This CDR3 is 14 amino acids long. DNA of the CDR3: TGTGCCAGCAGCTCAGGGGCCTCTGGAAACACCATATATTTT. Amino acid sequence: CASSSGASGNTIYF.

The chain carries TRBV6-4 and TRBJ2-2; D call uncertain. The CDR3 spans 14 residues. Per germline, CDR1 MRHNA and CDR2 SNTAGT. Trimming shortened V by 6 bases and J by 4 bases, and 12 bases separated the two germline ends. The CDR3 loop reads CASRKPGSTGELFF. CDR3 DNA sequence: TGTGCCAGCAGGAAACCAGGTAGCACCGGGGAGCTGTTTTTT.

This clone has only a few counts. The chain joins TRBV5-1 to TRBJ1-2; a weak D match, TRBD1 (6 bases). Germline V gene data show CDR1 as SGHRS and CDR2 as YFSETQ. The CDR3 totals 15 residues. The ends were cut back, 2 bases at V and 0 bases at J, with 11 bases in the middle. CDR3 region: CASSLDRSPNYGYTF. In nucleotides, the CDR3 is TGCGCCAGCAGCTTAGACAGGTCACCTAACTATGGCTACACCTTC.

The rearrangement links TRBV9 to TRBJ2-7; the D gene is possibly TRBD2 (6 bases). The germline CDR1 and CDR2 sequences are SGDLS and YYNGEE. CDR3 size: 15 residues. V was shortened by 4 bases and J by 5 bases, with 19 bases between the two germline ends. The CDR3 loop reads CASSPRERGGDEQYF. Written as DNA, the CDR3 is TGTGCCAGCAGCCCCCGGGAACGGGGAGGTGACGAGCAGTACTTC.

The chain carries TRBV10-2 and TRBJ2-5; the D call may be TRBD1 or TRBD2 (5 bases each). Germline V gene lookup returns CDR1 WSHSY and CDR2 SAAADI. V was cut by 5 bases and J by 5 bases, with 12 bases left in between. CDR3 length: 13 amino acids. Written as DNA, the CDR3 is TGCGCCAGCAGTCCATACGAGGGGGAGACCCAGTACTTC. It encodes CASSPYEGETQYF.

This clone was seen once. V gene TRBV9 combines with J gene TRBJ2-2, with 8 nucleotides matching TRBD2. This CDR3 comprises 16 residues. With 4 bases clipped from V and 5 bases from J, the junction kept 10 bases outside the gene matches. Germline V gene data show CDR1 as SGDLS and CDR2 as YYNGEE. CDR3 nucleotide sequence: TGTGCCAGCAGCACAAATGGACTAGCTGGTACCGGGGAGCTGTTTTTT. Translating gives CASSTNGLAGTGELFF. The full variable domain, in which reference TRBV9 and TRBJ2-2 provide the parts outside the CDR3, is DSGVTQTPKHLITATGQRVTLRCSPRSGDLSVYWYQQSLDQGLQFLIQYYNGEERAKGNILERFSAQQFPDLHSELNLSSLELGDSALYFCASSTNGLAGTGELFFGEGSRLTVL.

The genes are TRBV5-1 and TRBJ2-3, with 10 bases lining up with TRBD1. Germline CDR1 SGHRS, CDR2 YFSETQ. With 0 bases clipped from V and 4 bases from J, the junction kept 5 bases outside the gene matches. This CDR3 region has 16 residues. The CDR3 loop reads CASSLAGQGTADTQYF. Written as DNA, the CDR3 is TGCGCCAGCAGCTTGGCGGGACAGGGGACCGCAGATACGCAGTATTTT.

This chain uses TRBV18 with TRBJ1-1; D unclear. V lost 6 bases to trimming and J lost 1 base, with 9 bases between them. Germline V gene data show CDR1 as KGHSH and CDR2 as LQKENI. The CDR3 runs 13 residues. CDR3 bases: TGTGCCAGCTCTACTGACCGGAACACTGAAGCTTTCTTT. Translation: CASSTDRNTEAFF.

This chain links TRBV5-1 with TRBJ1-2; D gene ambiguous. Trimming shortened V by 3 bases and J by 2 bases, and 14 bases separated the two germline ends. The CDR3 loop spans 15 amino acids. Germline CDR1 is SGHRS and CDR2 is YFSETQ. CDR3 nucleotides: TGCGCCAGCAGCTCCCAGCCCAGCAGCAACTATGGCTACACCTTC. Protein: CASSSQPSSNYGYTF. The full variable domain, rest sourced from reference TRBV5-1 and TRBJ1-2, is KAGVTQTPRYLIKTRGQQVTLSCSPISGHRSVSWYQQTPGQGLQFLFEYFSETQRNKGNFPGRFSGRQFSNSRSEMNVSTLELGDSALYLCASSSQPSSNYGYTFGSGTRLTVV.

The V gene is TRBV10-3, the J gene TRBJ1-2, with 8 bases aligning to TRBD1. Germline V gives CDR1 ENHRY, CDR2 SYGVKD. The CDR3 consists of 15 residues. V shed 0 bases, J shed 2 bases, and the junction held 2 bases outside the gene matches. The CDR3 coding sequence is TGTGCCATCAGTGAGTCGGGACAGGTGAACTATGGCTACACCTTC. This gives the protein CAISESGQVNYGYTF.

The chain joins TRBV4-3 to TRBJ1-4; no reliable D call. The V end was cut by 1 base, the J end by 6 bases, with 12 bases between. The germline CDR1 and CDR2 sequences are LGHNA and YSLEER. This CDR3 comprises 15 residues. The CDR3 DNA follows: TGCGCCAGCAGCCAAGTCTGGCCACGCCATGAAAAACTGTTTTTT. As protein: CASSQVWPRHEKLFF.

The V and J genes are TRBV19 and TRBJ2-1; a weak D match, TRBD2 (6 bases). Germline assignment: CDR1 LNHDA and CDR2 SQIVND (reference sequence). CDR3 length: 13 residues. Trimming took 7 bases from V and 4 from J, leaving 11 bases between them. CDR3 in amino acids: CASTSEPYNEQFF. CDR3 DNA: TGTGCCAGTACTAGCGAACCTTACAATGAGCAGTTCTTC. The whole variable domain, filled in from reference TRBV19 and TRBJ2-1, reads DGGITQSPKYLFRKEGQNVTLSCEQNLNHDAMYWYRQDPGQGLRLIYYSQIVNDFQKGDIAEGYSVSREKKESFPLTVTSAQKNPTAFYLCASTSEPYNEQFFGPGTRLTVL.